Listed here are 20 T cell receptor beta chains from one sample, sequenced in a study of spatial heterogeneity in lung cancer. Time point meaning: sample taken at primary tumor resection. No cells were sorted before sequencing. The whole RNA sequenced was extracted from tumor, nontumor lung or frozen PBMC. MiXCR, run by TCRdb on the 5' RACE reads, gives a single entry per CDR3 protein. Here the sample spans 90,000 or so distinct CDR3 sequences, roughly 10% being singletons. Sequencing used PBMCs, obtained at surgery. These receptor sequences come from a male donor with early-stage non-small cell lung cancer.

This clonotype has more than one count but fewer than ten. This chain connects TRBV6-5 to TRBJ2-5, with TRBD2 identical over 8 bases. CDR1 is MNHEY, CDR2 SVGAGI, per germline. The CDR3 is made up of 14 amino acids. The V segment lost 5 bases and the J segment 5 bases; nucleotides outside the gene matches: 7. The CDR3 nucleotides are TGTGCCAGCAGTCCCGGGGGGGCCCCGGAGACCCAGTACTTC. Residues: CASSPGGAPETQYF.

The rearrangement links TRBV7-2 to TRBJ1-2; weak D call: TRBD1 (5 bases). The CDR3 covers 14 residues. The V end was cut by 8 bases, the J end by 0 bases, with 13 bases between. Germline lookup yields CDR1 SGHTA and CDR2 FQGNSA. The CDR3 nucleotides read TGTGCCAGCGCCGGTGGCAGGGCTAACTATGGCTACACCTTC. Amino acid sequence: CASAGGRANYGYTF.

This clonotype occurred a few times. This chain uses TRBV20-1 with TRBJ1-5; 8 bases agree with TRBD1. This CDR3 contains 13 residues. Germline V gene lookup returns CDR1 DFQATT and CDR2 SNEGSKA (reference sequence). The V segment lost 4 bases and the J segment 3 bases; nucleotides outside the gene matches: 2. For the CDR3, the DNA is TGCAGTGCTAACAGGGGGGCCAATCAGCCCCAGCATTTT. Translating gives CSANRGANQPQHF.

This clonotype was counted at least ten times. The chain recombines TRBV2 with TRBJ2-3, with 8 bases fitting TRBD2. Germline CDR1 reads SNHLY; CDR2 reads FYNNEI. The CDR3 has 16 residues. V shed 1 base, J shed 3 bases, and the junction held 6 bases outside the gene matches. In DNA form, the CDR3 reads TGTGCCAGCAGTGAAGTGAGCGGGAGTGGGACAGATACGCAGTATTTT. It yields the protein CASSEVSGSGTDTQYF.

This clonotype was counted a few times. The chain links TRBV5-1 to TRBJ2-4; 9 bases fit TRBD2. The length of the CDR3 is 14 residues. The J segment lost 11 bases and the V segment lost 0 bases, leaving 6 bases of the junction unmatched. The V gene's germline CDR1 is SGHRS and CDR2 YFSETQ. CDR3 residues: CASSLVPAGGFQYF. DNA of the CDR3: TGCGCCAGCAGCTTGGTTCCAGCGGGGGGCTTTCAGTACTTC.

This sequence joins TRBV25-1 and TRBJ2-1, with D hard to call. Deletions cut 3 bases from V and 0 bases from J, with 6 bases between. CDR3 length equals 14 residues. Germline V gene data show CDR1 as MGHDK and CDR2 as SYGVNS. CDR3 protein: CASSDPSSYNEQFF. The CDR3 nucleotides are TGTGCCAGCAGTGATCCGAGCTCCTACAATGAGCAGTTCTTC.

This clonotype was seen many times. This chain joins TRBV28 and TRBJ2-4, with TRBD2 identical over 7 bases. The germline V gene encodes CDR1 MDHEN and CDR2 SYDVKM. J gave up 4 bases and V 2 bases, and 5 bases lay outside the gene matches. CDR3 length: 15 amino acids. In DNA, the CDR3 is TGTGCCAGCAGTTTACCGCGGGAGCGGAAAAACATTCAGTACTTC. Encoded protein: CASSLPRERKNIQYF.

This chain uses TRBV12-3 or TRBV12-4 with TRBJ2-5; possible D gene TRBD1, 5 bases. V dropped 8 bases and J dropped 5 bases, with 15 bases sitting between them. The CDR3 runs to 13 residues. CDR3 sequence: CASQPGIGETQYF. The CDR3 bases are TGTGCCAGCCAACCAGGGATTGGGGAGACCCAGTACTTC.

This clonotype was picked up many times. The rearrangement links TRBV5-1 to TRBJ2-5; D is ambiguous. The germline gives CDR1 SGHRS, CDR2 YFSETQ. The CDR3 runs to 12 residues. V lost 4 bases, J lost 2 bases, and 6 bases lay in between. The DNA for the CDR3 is TGCGCCAGCAGCGGATCACAAGAGACCCAGTACTTC. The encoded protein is CASSGSQETQYF.

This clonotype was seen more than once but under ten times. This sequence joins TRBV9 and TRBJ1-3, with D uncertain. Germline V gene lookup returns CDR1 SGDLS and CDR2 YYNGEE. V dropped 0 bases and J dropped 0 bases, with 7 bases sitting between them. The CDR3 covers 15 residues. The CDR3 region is CASSVGTDSGNTIYF. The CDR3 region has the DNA TGTGCCAGCAGCGTAGGGACGGACTCTGGAAACACCATATATTTT.

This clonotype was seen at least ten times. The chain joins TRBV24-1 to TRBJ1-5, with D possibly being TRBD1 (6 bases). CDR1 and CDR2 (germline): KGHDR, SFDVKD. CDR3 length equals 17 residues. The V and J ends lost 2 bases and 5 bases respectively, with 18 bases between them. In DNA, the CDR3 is TGTGCCACCAGTGATTACCCCTCAGTGGACAGTTATCAGCCCCAGCATTTT. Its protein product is CATSDYPSVDSYQPQHF.

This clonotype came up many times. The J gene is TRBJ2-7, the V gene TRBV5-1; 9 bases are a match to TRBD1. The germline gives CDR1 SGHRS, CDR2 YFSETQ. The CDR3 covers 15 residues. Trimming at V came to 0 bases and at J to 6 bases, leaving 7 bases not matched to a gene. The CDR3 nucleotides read TGCGCCAGCAGCTTGGCCGGGACAGGGTTTTCCGAGCAGTACTTC. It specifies CASSLAGTGFSEQYF.

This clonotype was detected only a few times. The CDR3 loop is CASSPLAGGRTQYF. The DNA for the CDR3 is TGTGCCAGCAGTCCACTAGCGGGGGGGCGTACGCAGTATTTT. The chain recombines TRBV6-5 with TRBJ2-3; 13 bases are shared with TRBD2. The germline gives CDR1 MNHEY, CDR2 SVGAGI. The V segment lost 5 bases and the J segment 8 bases; nucleotides outside the gene matches: 4. The CDR3 sequence is 14 residues long.

CDR3 region: CSASSGGASYNEQFF. For the CDR3, the DNA is TGCAGTGCTAGTAGCGGGGGGGCCTCCTACAATGAGCAGTTCTTC. The chain couples TRBV20-1 to TRBJ2-1; 11 bases align to TRBD2. The V and J ends lost 3 bases and 0 bases, in that order; junction bases with no gene match: 1. CDR1 and CDR2 (germline): DFQATT, SNEGSKA (reference sequence). This CDR3 spans 15 amino acids.

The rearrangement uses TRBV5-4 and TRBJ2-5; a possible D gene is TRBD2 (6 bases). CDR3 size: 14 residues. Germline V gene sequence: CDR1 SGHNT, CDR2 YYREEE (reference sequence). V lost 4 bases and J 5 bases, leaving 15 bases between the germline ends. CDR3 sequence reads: CASSRRRGTETQYF. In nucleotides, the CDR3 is TGTGCCAGCAGCCGAAGACGCGGGACGGAGACCCAGTACTTC.

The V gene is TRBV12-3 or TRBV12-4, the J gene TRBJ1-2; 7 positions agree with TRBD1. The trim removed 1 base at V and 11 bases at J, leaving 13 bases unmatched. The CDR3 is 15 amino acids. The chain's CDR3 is CASSLVAGGLQSYTF. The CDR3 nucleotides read TGTGCCAGCAGTTTAGTGGCAGGGGGTCTACAAAGTTACACCTTC.

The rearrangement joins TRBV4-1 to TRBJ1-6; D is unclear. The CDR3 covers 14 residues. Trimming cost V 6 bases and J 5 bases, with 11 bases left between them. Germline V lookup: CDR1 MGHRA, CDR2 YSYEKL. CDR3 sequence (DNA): TGCGCCAGCAGACCAACCGGGCATAATTCACCCCTCCACTTT. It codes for CASRPTGHNSPLHF.

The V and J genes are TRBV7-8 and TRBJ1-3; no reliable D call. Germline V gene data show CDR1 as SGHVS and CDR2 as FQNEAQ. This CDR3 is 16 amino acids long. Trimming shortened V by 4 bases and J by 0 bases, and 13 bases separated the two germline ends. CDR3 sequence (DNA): TGTGCCAGCAGCTCCCGGACGGCGGGCTCTGGAAACACCATATATTTT. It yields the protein CASSSRTAGSGNTIYF.

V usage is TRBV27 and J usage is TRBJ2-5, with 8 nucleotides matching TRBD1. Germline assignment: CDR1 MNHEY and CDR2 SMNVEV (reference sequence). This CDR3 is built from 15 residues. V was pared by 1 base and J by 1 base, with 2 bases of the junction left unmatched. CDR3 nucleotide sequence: TGTGCCAGCAGTTTATGGGGACAGGCCCAAGAGACCCAGTACTTC. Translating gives CASSLWGQAQETQYF.

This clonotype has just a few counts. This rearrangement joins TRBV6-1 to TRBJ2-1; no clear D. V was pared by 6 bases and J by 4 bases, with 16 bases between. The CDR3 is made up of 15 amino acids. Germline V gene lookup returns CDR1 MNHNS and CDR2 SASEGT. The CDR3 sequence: CASRLGNVGYNEQFF. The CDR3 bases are TGTGCCAGCAGACTGGGGAATGTTGGATACAATGAGCAGTTCTTC.